The TCR beta chain described here comes from a study of T cells in Graves' hyperthyroidism and ophthalmopathy. About the research overall: Initial diagnosis, before any treatment, was when peripheral blood was collected.

This clonotype was counted many times. Its antigen is unidentified. TCR beta CDR3 regions were amplified from RNA. An initial round of RT-PCR targeting the TCR CDR3 relied on the HTBI primer set. TCRdb itself ran the multiplex PCR reads through MiXCR, one entry per CDR3 protein. The data show a few hundred thousand distinct CDR3 sequences, 13% to 15% seen once. Out of roughly 9.1 ml of fresh peripheral blood came the PBMCs. Notes on the study in general: Ophthalmopathy and stable hyperthyroidism were separated by a 13 V-J model. Within blood appeared most thyroid clonotypes that had expanded above 0.001.

V trimming: 5 bases; J trimming: 0 bases; junction bases outside the gene matches: 12. This CDR3 is 19 amino acids long. Germline loops: CDR1 SGHNT, CDR2 YENEEA. The source of this sequence is a woman in her thirties or forties with Graves' hyperthyroidism. Source material: blood. The chain employs TRBV11-3 and TRBJ2-1, with TRBD2 matching over 11 bases. CDR3 nucleotides: TGTGCCAGCAGCCCCGGAGGGACTAGCGGAAGGAGCTCCTACAATGAGCAGTTCTTC. Translating gives CASSPGGTSGRSSYNEQFF. Variable domain in full (rest from reference TRBV11-3 and TRBJ2-1): EAGVVQSPRYKIIEKKQPVAFWCNPISGHNTLYWYLQNLGQGPELLIRYENEEAVDDSQLPKDRFSAERLKGVDSTLKIQPAELGDSAVYLCASSPGGTSGRSSYNEQFFGPGTRLTVL.